One and the same sample provided the 20 T cell receptor beta chains below, sequenced in a study of T cell responses to AZD1222 COVID-19 vaccine. Generated by immunoSEQ multiplex PCR, the TCRdb table keeps only in-frame clones and is missing some. The repertoire holds 150,000 to 200,000 clones, with approximately 90% as singletons. The specimen was peripheral blood, collected on day 0 of AZD1222 vaccination. The receptors stem from an adult in good health.

This clone was seen only once. The gene calls are TRBV5-5 and TRBJ1-5, with unresolved D. V lost 0 bases and J lost 3, with 10 bases in between. This CDR3 spans 15 amino acids. The V gene's germline CDR1 is SGHKS and CDR2 YYEKEE (reference sequence). CDR3 bases: TGTGCCAGCAGCTTGGAGGGAGGATACAATCAGCCCCAGCATTTT. Translating it yields CASSLEGGYNQPQHF.

The chain links TRBV20-1 to TRBJ1-1; 10 bases are a match to TRBD1. Germline trimming cut 3 bases from V and 4 bases from J; bases unmatched to any gene: 2. Germline CDR1 and CDR2: DFQATT and SNEGSKA (reference sequence). The CDR3 length is 13 residues. The DNA for the CDR3 is TGCAGTGCTAGTGGGACAGGGGTCACTGAAGCTTTCTTT. This encodes CSASGTGVTEAFF.

The CDR3 is CASSWTSGRFEQYF. CDR3 nucleotides: TGTGCCAGCAGTTGGACTAGCGGGAGGTTCGAGCAGTACTTC. The chain is built from TRBV27 and TRBJ2-7, with 14 bases aligning to TRBD2. Per the germline V gene, CDR1 is MNHEY and CDR2 is SMNVEV (reference sequence). This CDR3 contains 14 residues. Germline trimming cut 4 bases from V and 6 bases from J; bases unmatched to any gene: 2.

To note about this clone: Germline and junction disagree at one end, which may indicate a read error. The CDR3 region is CASSLSSGSRTGELFF. In DNA, the CDR3 is TGTGCCAGCAGTCTATCTAGCGGGAGTCGGACCGGGGAGCTGTTTTTT. The chain uses TRBV27 and TRBJ2-2, with 10 bases that match TRBD2. CDR3 length equals 16 residues. The germline gives CDR1 MNHEY, CDR2 SMNVEV (reference sequence).

The chain has TRBV6-4 and TRBJ1-1; 11 positions match TRBD1. There are 16 residues in the CDR3. In germline, CDR1 is MRHNA, CDR2 SNTAGT. J was trimmed by 1 base and V by 3 bases; bases with no gene match: 4. CDR3 coding DNA: TGTGCCAGCAGTGAGGGACAGGGGGGATCGAACACTGAAGCTTTCTTT. It is translated as CASSEGQGGSNTEAFF.

This chain uses TRBV6-5 with TRBJ1-1; TRBD1 aligns across 7 bases. The CDR3 spans 15 residues. CDR1 is MNHEY, CDR2 SVGAGI, per germline. V trimming: 4 bases; J trimming: 1 base; junction bases outside the gene matches: 6. As DNA, the CDR3 is TGTGCCAGCAGTTTCACAGGGGAGACGAACACTGAAGCTTTCTTT. Protein sequence: CASSFTGETNTEAFF.

The V gene is TRBV19, the J gene TRBJ1-2, with D possibly TRBD1 on 5 matching bases. Germline V gene sequence: CDR1 LNHDA, CDR2 SQIVND (reference sequence). The CDR3 covers 15 residues. V lost 6 bases and J 0 bases, leaving 14 bases between the germline ends. The CDR3 here is CASSLTGATNYGYTF. In DNA, the CDR3 is TGTGCCAGTAGCCTTACCGGGGCGACTAACTATGGCTACACCTTC.

The CDR3 here is CASSLGDFQGHSYEQYF. CDR3 DNA sequence: TGCGCCAGCAGCTTGGGAGACTTCCAGGGACACTCCTACGAGCAGTACTTC. The V and J genes are TRBV5-1 and TRBJ2-7; maybe TRBD1 (6 bases). Per germline, CDR1 SGHRS and CDR2 YFSETQ. CDR3 size: 17 residues. Trimming cost V 0 bases and J 0 bases, with 16 bases left between them. Using reference TRBV5-1 and TRBJ2-7 for the parts outside the CDR3, the full variable domain is KAGVTQTPRYLIKTRGQQVTLSCSPISGHRSVSWYQQTPGQGLQFLFEYFSETQRNKGNFPGRFSGRQFSNSRSEMNVSTLELGDSALYLCASSLGDFQGHSYEQYFGPGTRLTVT.

This chain joins TRBV18 and TRBJ2-1; 9 bases are a match to TRBD2. Per the germline V gene, CDR1 is KGHSH and CDR2 is LQKENI. V gave up 6 bases and J gave up 8 bases; unmatched junction bases: 2. The CDR3 sequence is 12 residues long. CDR3 coding DNA: TGTGCCAGCTCCGGGACTAGCCATGAGCAGTTCTTC. Translated: CASSGTSHEQFF.

This clone was found a few times. The V call is TRBV4-1, the J call TRBJ1-1, with unresolved D. In germline, CDR1 is MGHRA, CDR2 YSYEKL. This CDR3 is 13 amino acids long. V lost 4 bases, J lost 1 base, and 7 bases lay in between. CDR3 DNA sequence: TGCGCCAGCAGCCTAAGACAGAACACTGAAGCTTTCTTT. Protein: CASSLRQNTEAFF.

This sequence joins TRBV5-1 and TRBJ1-1; D is perhaps TRBD1 (5 bases). The V gene lost 4 bases and the J gene lost 6 bases, with 28 bases spanning the gap. The CDR3 runs 18 residues. Germline lookup yields CDR1 SGHRS and CDR2 YFSETQ. In nucleotides, the CDR3 is TGCGCCAGCAGCCCCACCTTCCCGCTCGGGGGGGGAGGAGCTGAAGCTTTCTTT. As protein: CASSPTFPLGGGGAEAFF.

The chain joins TRBV7-6 to TRBJ2-3, with 7 bases identical to TRBD2. The CDR3 is made up of 18 amino acids. After removal of 2 bases from V and 0 bases from J, the junction contained 11 bases not matched to a gene. Germline CDR1 reads SGHVS; CDR2 reads FNYEAQ. The CDR3 here is CASSLREGGRRSTDTQYF. As DNA, the CDR3 is TGTGCCAGCAGCTTAAGGGAGGGAGGCCGCCGGAGCACAGATACGCAGTATTTT. Using reference TRBV7-6 and TRBJ2-3 for the parts outside the CDR3, the full variable domain is GAGVSQSPRYKVTKRGQDVALRCDPISGHVSLYWYRQALGQGPEFLTYFNYEAQQDKSGLPNDRFSAERPEGSISTLTIQRTEQRDSAMYRCASSLREGGRRSTDTQYFGPGTRLTVL.

The chain combines TRBV2 with TRBJ2-1; D perhaps matches TRBD1 (6 bases). V shed 4 bases and J shed 8 bases, with 18 bases lying between them. Germline V gene data show CDR1 as SNHLY and CDR2 as FYNNEI. The CDR3 covers 15 residues. DNA of the CDR3: TGTGCCAGCAGTGTCCCCGAGGTAGAGGGGGATGAGCAGTTCTTC. Protein: CASSVPEVEGDEQFF.

The chain recombines TRBV2 with TRBJ2-1; D may be TRBD1 or TRBD2 (5 bases each). The germline V gene encodes CDR1 SNHLY and CDR2 FYNNEI. The germline V and J ends were trimmed by 0 bases and 8 bases, with 14 bases remaining between them. The CDR3 covers 15 residues. For the CDR3, the DNA is TGTGCCAGCAGTGAAGCGCTTGGGACCCGCGATGAGCAGTTCTTC. This sequence encodes CASSEALGTRDEQFF. Combining the CDR3 with reference TRBV2 and TRBJ2-1 gives the whole variable domain EPEVTQTPSHQVTQMGQEVILRCVPISNHLYFYWYRQILGQKVEFLVSFYNNEISEKSEIFDDQFSVERPDGSNFTLKIRSTKLEDSAMYFCASSEALGTRDEQFFGPGTRLTVL.

The rearrangement links TRBV6-5 to TRBJ1-1; D may be TRBD1 (5 bases). V lost 4 bases, J lost 5 bases, and 14 bases lay in between. The length of the CDR3 is 14 residues. Per the germline V gene, CDR1 is MNHEY and CDR2 is SVGAGI. The DNA of the CDR3 is TGTGCCAGCAGTTTAGCAGGGTCGGGTACTGAAGCTTTCTTT. Amino acids: CASSLAGSGTEAFF.

This clone appeared a single time. V usage is TRBV7-9 and J usage is TRBJ1-3; 8 nucleotides agree with TRBD1. V trimming: 5 bases; J trimming: 6 bases; junction bases outside the gene matches: 9. The CDR3 spans 15 residues. Germline lookup yields CDR1 SEHNR and CDR2 FQNEAQ (reference sequence). The CDR3 sequence is CASSHPGQEINTIYF. Written as DNA, the CDR3 is TGTGCCAGCAGCCATCCGGGACAGGAAATAAACACCATATATTTT.

V gene TRBV5-5 combines with J gene TRBJ1-1; D ambiguous. There are 17 residues in the CDR3. Per the germline V gene, CDR1 is SGHKS and CDR2 is YYEKEE (reference sequence). The V end was cut by 2 bases, the J end by 1 base, with 18 bases between. The CDR3, as DNA: TGTGCCAGCAGCTTAGGTGCGGAGCCTTGGGCGAACACTGAAGCTTTCTTT. It encodes CASSLGAEPWANTEAFF.

The chain has TRBV6-4 and TRBJ2-7, with 9 bases matching TRBD1. CDR3 length: 16 residues. Trimming took 0 bases from V and 4 from J; bases not matched to a gene: 7. Germline CDR1 and CDR2: MRHNA and SNTAGT. DNA of the CDR3: TGTGCCAGCAGTGACTCCCAACGGACAGGGGATTACGAGCAGTACTTC. It yields the protein CASSDSQRTGDYEQYF.

The rearrangement uses TRBV7-9 and TRBJ2-7; D uncertain. V was clipped by 4 bases and J by 6 bases, with 10 bases between them. Germline CDR1 reads SEHNR; CDR2 reads FQNEAQ (reference sequence). The CDR3 length is 12 residues. The CDR3 bases are TGTGCCAGCAGCTCCACAAGTTCCGAGCAGTACTTC. This translates into CASSSTSSEQYF.

This chain links TRBV5-1 with TRBJ2-4; D might be TRBD1 (5 bases). V lost 0 bases, J lost 0 bases, and 13 bases lay in between. The CDR3 has 17 amino acids. Germline values: CDR1 SGHRS, CDR2 YFSETQ. In DNA, the CDR3 is TGCGCCAGCAGCTTGGGACAGACCAAGTTAGCCAAAAACATTCAGTACTTC. It codes for CASSLGQTKLAKNIQYF.